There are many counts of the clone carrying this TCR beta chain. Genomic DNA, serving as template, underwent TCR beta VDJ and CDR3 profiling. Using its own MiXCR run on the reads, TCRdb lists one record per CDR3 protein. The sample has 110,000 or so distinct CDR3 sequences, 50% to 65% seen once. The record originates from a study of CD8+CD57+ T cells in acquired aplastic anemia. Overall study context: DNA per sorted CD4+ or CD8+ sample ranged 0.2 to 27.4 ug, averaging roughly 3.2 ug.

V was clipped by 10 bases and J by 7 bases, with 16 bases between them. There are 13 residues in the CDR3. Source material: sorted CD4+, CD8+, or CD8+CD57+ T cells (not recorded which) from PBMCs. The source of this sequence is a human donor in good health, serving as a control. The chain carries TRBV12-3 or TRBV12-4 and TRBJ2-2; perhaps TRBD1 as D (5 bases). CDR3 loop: CANSDLGVGELFF. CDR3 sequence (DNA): TGTGCCAACTCTGACTTAGGGGTCGGGGAGCTGTTTTTT.